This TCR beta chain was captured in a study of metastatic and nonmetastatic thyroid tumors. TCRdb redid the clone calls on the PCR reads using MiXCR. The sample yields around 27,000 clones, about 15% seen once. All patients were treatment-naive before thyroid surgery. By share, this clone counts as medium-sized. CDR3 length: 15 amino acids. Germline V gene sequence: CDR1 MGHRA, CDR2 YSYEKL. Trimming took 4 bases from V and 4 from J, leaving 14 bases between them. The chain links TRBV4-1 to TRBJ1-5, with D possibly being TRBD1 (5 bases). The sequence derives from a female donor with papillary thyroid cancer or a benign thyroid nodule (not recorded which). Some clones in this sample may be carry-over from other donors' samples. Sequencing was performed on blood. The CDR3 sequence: CASSPRDGGNQPQHF. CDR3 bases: TGCGCCAGCAGCCCTCGGGACGGTGGGAATCAGCCCCAGCATTTT.